The present TCR beta chain was sequenced within a study of cytomegalovirus exposure and HLA in healthy donors. Across the whole study: Within the Caucasian-associated ancestry cluster were roughly 82% of the approximately 390 genotyped donors.

Overall study results and limits: No immune exposure information besides CMV serostatus was available. Specific recognition of CMV antigens was confirmed in vitro for three chains (all CMV-associated). Reports credit the classifier with highly specific, highly sensitive diagnosis of cytomegalovirus status.

V lost 0 bases, J lost 0 bases, and 10 bases lay in between. This CDR3 contains 16 residues. Germline V gives CDR1 LGHNA, CDR2 YNFKEQ. A word on this clone: The antigen is not known.

PCR primers comprised 60 Vbeta and 13 Jbeta primers. TCRdb's table, derived via immunoSEQ multiplex PCR, lists solely in-frame clones and lacks some. Of 120,000 or so clones listed, over 65% are singletons. The sample comprised PBMCs. The chain joins TRBV4-2 to TRBJ2-3; D may be TRBD2 (5 bases). This clonotype was sampled from a man in his late teens or twenties in good health and CMV-seronegative. CDR3 region: CASSQDERFSTDTQYF. In DNA, the CDR3 is TGTGCCAGCAGCCAAGATGAGCGGTTTAGCACAGATACGCAGTATTTT.